One and the same sample provided the 17 T cell receptor beta chains below, sequenced in a study of T cell responses to AZD1222 COVID-19 vaccine. Produced via immunoSEQ multiplex PCR; TCRdb's table is partial and in-frame only. The repertoire holds 100,000 to 150,000 clones, with roughly 92% as singletons. The material was peripheral blood, obtained 28 days after the second AZD1222 dose. All receptors derive from an adult who received the AZD1222 COVID-19 vaccine.

This clone was recorded only once. This sequence joins TRBV18 and TRBJ2-7; TRBD2 agrees at 9 bases. Germline loops: CDR1 KGHSH, CDR2 LQKENI. The CDR3 totals 14 residues. The J segment lost 6 bases and the V segment lost 2 bases, leaving 5 bases of the junction unmatched. In DNA form, the CDR3 reads TGTGCCAGCTCACCATTAGCGGGAGATTTCGAGCAGTACTTC. Encoded protein: CASSPLAGDFEQYF.

The chain links TRBV6-1 to TRBJ2-3, with 9 nucleotides matching TRBD2. CDR1 MNHNS and CDR2 SASEGT come from the germline V gene. The ends lost 1 base at V and 4 bases at J; junction bases unmatched: 3. This CDR3 region has 15 residues. The CDR3 here is CASSEEAGGPDTQYF. The CDR3 nucleotides read TGTGCCAGCAGTGAAGAGGCGGGGGGGCCAGATACGCAGTATTTT.

This chain joins TRBV6-2 or TRBV6-3 and TRBJ2-4; 8 positions agree with TRBD1. Germline lookup yields CDR1 MNHEY and CDR2 SVGEGT. The CDR3 runs to 18 residues. With V trimmed by 6 bases and J by 6 bases, 19 bases remained unmatched. CDR3 in DNA: TGTGCCAGCAGCCCTTCAATCCGGATCAAAACAGGGGGAAACATTCAGTACTTC. Amino acids: CASSPSIRIKTGGNIQYF.

This chain joins TRBV5-6 and TRBJ2-7; 10 positions agree with TRBD2. The germline gives CDR1 SGHDT, CDR2 YYEEEE. With V trimmed by 4 bases and J by 5 bases, 6 bases remained unmatched. The CDR3 is 14 amino acids. This CDR3 is CASSPSGSVNEQYF. The CDR3 nucleotides are TGTGCCAGCAGCCCTAGCGGGAGTGTGAACGAGCAGTACTTC.

This chain links TRBV18 with TRBJ2-3; no definite D call. The CDR3 totals 16 residues. V lost 4 bases and J 4 bases, leaving 18 bases between the germline ends. Germline V gene data show CDR1 as KGHSH and CDR2 as LQKENI. DNA for the CDR3: TGTGCCAGCTCACTAAACCAGCCTACGTTTGCAGATACGCAGTATTTT. Translated: CASSLNQPTFADTQYF.

V and J are TRBV29-1 and TRBJ1-6; D gene uncertain. The CDR3 has 13 amino acids. Trimming cost V 6 bases and J 5 bases, with 11 bases left between them. Germline lookup yields CDR1 SQVTM and CDR2 ANQGSEA. The CDR3 coding sequence is TGCAGCGTACGGGTCTCGGATAATTCACCCCTCCACTTT. Translated: CSVRVSDNSPLHF.

This clone came up a few times. The chain has TRBV19 and TRBJ2-6; 9 positions match TRBD1. Germline loops: CDR1 LNHDA, CDR2 SQIVND (reference sequence). The length of the CDR3 is 17 residues. J lost 2 bases, V lost 4 bases, and 6 bases had no gene match. The CDR3 sequence: CASSTYRQGAGANVLTF. For the CDR3, the DNA is TGTGCCAGTAGTACATATAGACAGGGGGCTGGGGCCAACGTCCTGACTTTC.

This chain uses TRBV10-3 with TRBJ2-7; TRBD2 agrees at 10 bases. CDR1 is ENHRY, CDR2 SYGVKD, per germline. Trimming at V came to 5 bases and at J to 4 bases, leaving 5 bases not matched to a gene. The CDR3 is made up of 14 amino acids. For the CDR3, the DNA is TGTGCCATCAGTCGGACTAGCGGTCAATACGAGCAGTACTTC. It is translated as CAISRTSGQYEQYF.

The chain links TRBV29-1 to TRBJ1-5; D possibly corresponds to TRBD1 (5 bases). CDR3 length: 12 amino acids. Germline CDR1 and CDR2: SQVTM and ANQGSEA. V was cut by 6 bases and J by 7 bases, with 13 bases left in between. The CDR3 sequence: CSVAGQGQPQHF. The CDR3 nucleotides read TGCAGCGTGGCAGGGCAAGGCCAGCCCCAGCATTTT.

J is TRBJ1-1 and V is TRBV10-3; TRBD1 aligns across 7 bases. Germline CDR1 is ENHRY and CDR2 is SYGVKD. The CDR3 totals 13 residues. V lost 4 bases, J lost 5 bases, and 4 bases stayed unmatched. CDR3 amino acids: CAISGAGGTEAFF. The CDR3, as DNA: TGTGCCATCAGTGGGGCAGGGGGGACTGAAGCTTTCTTT.

The V call is TRBV10-3, the J call TRBJ2-2, with D unresolved. Germline assignment: CDR1 ENHRY and CDR2 SYGVKD. This CDR3 is 15 amino acids long. V lost 2 bases to trimming and J lost 2 bases, with 9 bases between them. CDR3 amino acids: CAISEGSSNTGELFF. DNA for the CDR3: TGTGCCATCAGTGAGGGGTCTTCTAACACCGGGGAGCTGTTTTTT.

This chain links TRBV10-3 with TRBJ2-3; unclear D gene. CDR3 length equals 13 residues. Germline loops: CDR1 ENHRY, CDR2 SYGVKD. The ends were cut back, 6 bases at V and 0 bases at J, with 7 bases in the middle. This chain's CDR3 is CAIRGFSTDTQYF. As DNA, the CDR3 is TGTGCCATCAGAGGGTTTAGCACAGATACGCAGTATTTT.

The genes are TRBV19 and TRBJ2-5; maybe TRBD1 (6 bases). The CDR3 has 17 residues. Germline loops: CDR1 LNHDA, CDR2 SQIVND (reference sequence). V lost 4 bases, J lost 5 bases, and 23 bases lay in between. Written as DNA, the CDR3 is TGTGCCAGTAGTACCCGCTACAGGGCCGATACGAGGGAGACCCAGTACTTC. Protein: CASSTRYRADTRETQYF.

The rearrangement joins TRBV7-3 to TRBJ2-1; 13 bases are a match to TRBD2. The CDR3 runs 14 residues. Germline CDR1 and CDR2: SGHTA and FQGTGA. V shed 5 bases and J 9 bases; nucleotides not matched to a gene: 4. CDR3 DNA sequence: TGTGCCAGCAGCCTCGGACTAGCGGGAGTTGAGCAGTTCTTC. Translated: CASSLGLAGVEQFF.

The rearrangement joins TRBV9 to TRBJ2-4, with 7 positions matching TRBD1. The CDR3 covers 14 residues. After removal of 4 bases from V and 5 bases from J, the junction contained 6 bases not matched to a gene. Germline loops: CDR1 SGDLS, CDR2 YYNGEE. The CDR3 here is CASSPRTGENIQYF. The CDR3 nucleotides read TGTGCCAGCAGCCCTAGGACAGGCGAAAACATTCAGTACTTC. The full variable domain, completed using reference TRBV9 and TRBJ2-4, is DSGVTQTPKHLITATGQRVTLRCSPRSGDLSVYWYQQSLDQGLQFLIQYYNGEERAKGNILERFSAQQFPDLHSELNLSSLELGDSALYFCASSPRTGENIQYFGAGTRLSVL.

J is TRBJ2-2 and V is TRBV28; TRBD2 aligns across 9 bases. Germline values: CDR1 MDHEN, CDR2 SYDVKM. This CDR3 contains 15 residues. J was trimmed by 6 bases and V by 7 bases; bases with no gene match: 9. The chain's CDR3 is CASTPGLAGSGELFF. CDR3 bases: TGTGCCAGCACCCCGGGACTAGCCGGTTCCGGGGAGCTGTTTTTT.

The V and J genes are TRBV27 and TRBJ1-5; 8 bases line up with TRBD1. The V segment lost 3 bases and the J segment 5 bases; nucleotides outside the gene matches: 6. This CDR3 is 15 amino acids long. Germline CDR1 MNHEY, CDR2 SMNVEV (reference sequence). CDR3 sequence (DNA): TGTGCCAGCAGTTTTGGACAGGGTCTCGATCAGCCCCAGCATTTT. This codes for CASSFGQGLDQPQHF.